This TCR beta chain was observed in a study of early T cells in non-severe SARS-CoV-2 infection. TCRdb fed the 5' RACE reads into MiXCR, producing one record per CDR3 protein. The data hold roughly 48,000 distinct CDR3 sequences, with around 8% observed a single time. V was clipped by 10 bases and J by 5 bases, with 20 bases between them. Per germline, CDR1 MNHNS and CDR2 SASEGT. This CDR3 is built from 14 residues. The chain is built from TRBV6-1 and TRBJ2-5; D gene unclear. The sequenced material came from whole blood. This receptor was obtained from an adult who was a healthcare worker with PCR-confirmed SARS-CoV-2 infection or an uninfected control (not recorded which). The CDR3 DNA follows: TGTGCCACCTCTGTCTTAGGGCTAAGGGAGACCCAGTACTTC. Its protein product is CATSVLGLRETQYF.